The T cell receptor (beta chain) described here comes from a study of spatial heterogeneity in lung cancer. Unique molecular identifiers, one per molecule, were present on every TCR cDNA molecule. TCRdb reprocessed the 5' RACE reads via MiXCR and lists one record per CDR3 protein. Among 17,000 or so distinct CDR3 sequences listed, over 9% were seen once. The CDR3 runs 17 residues. V was pared by 2 bases and J by 4 bases, with 10 bases of the junction left unmatched. The germline V gene has CDR1 SGHRS and CDR2 YFSETQ. Time point noted: blood at routine non-recurrence follow-up after resection. The chain recombines TRBV5-1 with TRBJ2-1; 9 bases are a match to TRBD1. The material was PBMCs, obtained at follow-up. The clonotype was recovered from a male donor with early-stage non-small cell lung cancer. The CDR3 protein is CASSFRDRDFGYNEQFF. The DNA of the CDR3 is TGCGCCAGCAGCTTCCGGGACAGGGATTTTGGTTACAATGAGCAGTTCTTC.